These 19 T cell receptor beta chains originate from one sample sequenced in a study of blood T cell repertoires in COVID-19. Assay used: immunoSEQ multiplex PCR; TCRdb lists only in-frame clones, some missing. Seen here are fewer than 300,000 clones, 65% to 90% observed once, and the top ten hold under 3%. The material sequenced was peripheral blood. All receptors come from a woman aged 60-75 years with active or convalescent COVID-19.

This clone was picked up a small number of times. The rearrangement joins TRBV25-1 to TRBJ1-3; unclear D gene. Trimming removed 3 bases from V and 7 bases from J, with 7 bases in between. The CDR3 contains 12 residues. Germline CDR1 MGHDK, CDR2 SYGVNS. CDR3 coding DNA: TGTGCCAGCAGTGAGAGCGGGAACACCATATATTTT. Encoded protein: CASSESGNTIYF.

V gene TRBV4-2 combines with J gene TRBJ2-7; 7 bases fit TRBD1. V was clipped by 1 base and J by 3 bases; unmatched bases: 6. The CDR3 totals 15 residues. The germline gives CDR1 LGHNA, CDR2 YNFKEQ. The CDR3 is CASSQAQGQLYEQYF. DNA of the CDR3: TGTGCCAGCAGCCAAGCGCAGGGACAGCTCTACGAGCAGTACTTC.

A few counts support this clone. The V and J genes are TRBV7-6 and TRBJ2-7, with 10 bases that match TRBD1. The CDR3 has 13 residues. The germline gives CDR1 SGHVS, CDR2 FNYEAQ. The V segment lost 5 bases and the J segment 5 bases; nucleotides outside the gene matches: 3. CDR3 DNA sequence: TGTGCCAGCAGCCAGGGACAGGGGAACGAGCAGTACTTC. It codes for CASSQGQGNEQYF.

The CDR3 DNA follows: TGTGCCAGCACCGGACAGGAGCGGAGCAATCAGCCCCAGCATTTT. Translation gives CASTGQERSNQPQHF. The chain has TRBV2 and TRBJ1-5; TRBD1 aligns across 7 bases. In germline, CDR1 is SNHLY, CDR2 FYNNEI. With 7 bases clipped from V and 1 base from J, the junction kept 7 bases outside the gene matches. The CDR3 covers 15 residues. Supplemented by reference TRBV2 and TRBJ1-5, the full variable domain reads EPEVTQTPSHQVTQMGQEVILRCVPISNHLYFYWYRQILGQKVEFLVSFYNNEISEKSEIFDDQFSVERPDGSNFTLKIRSTKLEDSAMYFCASTGQERSNQPQHFGDGTRLSIL.

This chain links TRBV4-1 with TRBJ2-6, with D perhaps matching TRBD1 (6 bases). The V gene's germline CDR1 is MGHRA and CDR2 YSYEKL. The CDR3 spans 18 residues. Trimming removed 10 bases from V and 0 bases from J, with 22 bases in between. CDR3 sequence (DNA): TGCGCCATCCCCGGACAGCCCCAGAGACGCTCTGGGGCCAACGTCCTGACTTTC. Residues: CAIPGQPQRRSGANVLTF.

The chain recombines TRBV19 with TRBJ1-5; D possibly corresponds to TRBD1 (6 bases). Trimming pared 5 bases from V and 5 bases from J, leaving 16 bases between. The V gene's germline CDR1 is LNHDA and CDR2 SQIVND (reference sequence). This CDR3 has 15 amino acids. The CDR3 DNA follows: TGTGCCAGTAGTCCAGAAGGGGGAAGTGATCAGCCCCAGCATTTT. Amino acid sequence: CASSPEGGSDQPQHF.

The V and J genes are TRBV28 and TRBJ1-2; D might be TRBD1 (5 bases). Germline values: CDR1 MDHEN, CDR2 SYDVKM. This CDR3 is built from 14 residues. V was clipped by 8 bases and J by 1 base, with 14 bases between them. The CDR3 nucleotides are TGTGCCAGCCGACCGCCGGGGGGTAACTATGGCTACACCTTC. This codes for CASRPPGGNYGYTF.

V and J are TRBV7-8 and TRBJ1-2; 7 bases are a match to TRBD1. Germline CDR1 and CDR2: SGHVS and FQNEAQ. After removal of 5 bases from V and 4 bases from J, the junction contained 4 bases not matched to a gene. The length of the CDR3 is 13 residues. CDR3 sequence: CASSPGQSYGYTF. The CDR3 DNA is TGTGCCAGCAGCCCGGGACAGTCCTATGGCTACACCTTC.

The chain couples TRBV6-5 to TRBJ1-1; no definite D call. The CDR3 is 15 amino acids. Looked up from germline, CDR1 is MNHEY and CDR2 is SVGAGI. Trimming removed 3 bases from V and 4 bases from J, with 15 bases in between. CDR3 DNA sequence: TGTGCCAGCAGTTATGTCCGCGGCAGCCCCACTGAAGCTTTCTTT. Protein: CASSYVRGSPTEAFF.

The chain has TRBV9 and TRBJ2-2; 7 nucleotides agree with TRBD1. The CDR3 is made up of 15 amino acids. Losses at the gene ends were 5 bases for V and 1 base for J; bases not matched to a gene: 5. Germline CDR1 reads SGDLS; CDR2 reads YYNGEE. The chain's CDR3 is CASSAYRGNTGELFF. CDR3 sequence (DNA): TGTGCCAGCAGTGCCTACAGGGGGAACACCGGGGAGCTGTTTTTT.

The rearrangement uses TRBV14 and TRBJ2-7; 14 nucleotides agree with TRBD2. After removal of 5 bases from V and 3 bases from J, the junction contained 3 bases not matched to a gene. There are 15 residues in the CDR3. CDR1 is SGHDN, CDR2 FVKESK, per germline. This CDR3 is CASSWTSGGNYEQYF. The DNA of the CDR3 is TGTGCCAGCAGCTGGACTAGCGGGGGGAACTACGAGCAGTACTTC.

This chain joins TRBV3-1 (or the pseudogene TRBV3-2) and TRBJ1-5, with D perhaps matching TRBD1 (6 bases). Germline V lookup: CDR1 LGHDT, CDR2 YNNKEL (reference sequence). V shed 6 bases and J shed 0 bases, with 18 bases lying between them. CDR3 length: 17 amino acids. Here the CDR3 reads CASSRPAQGFSNQPQHF. The CDR3 DNA reads as TGTGCCAGCAGTCGACCGGCCCAGGGGTTTAGCAATCAGCCCCAGCATTTT.

This chain links TRBV4-2 with TRBJ2-1, with D possibly being TRBD2 (6 bases). The germline V gene encodes CDR1 LGHNA and CDR2 YNFKEQ. The ends were cut back, 0 bases at V and 0 bases at J, with 9 bases in the middle. The CDR3 is 16 residues long. The CDR3 DNA is TGTGCCAGCAGCCAAGATCGGCGGGGCTCCTACAATGAGCAGTTCTTC. Protein product: CASSQDRRGSYNEQFF.

This chain links TRBV28 with TRBJ2-2; D gene unclear. The CDR3 contains 12 residues. Germline assignment: CDR1 MDHEN and CDR2 SYDVKM. Trimming removed 6 bases from V and 3 bases from J, with 5 bases in between. The chain's CDR3 is CASRADTGELFF. In DNA form, the CDR3 reads TGTGCCAGCAGGGCCGACACCGGGGAGCTGTTTTTT.

This clone was observed a handful of times. J is TRBJ2-1 and V is TRBV7-8, with TRBD1 as a possible D gene (5 bases). The CDR3 extends over 15 amino acids. Trimming left V 3 bases short and J 5 bases short, with 14 bases between. Germline CDR1 is SGHVS and CDR2 is FQNEAQ. The DNA of the CDR3 is TGTGCCAGCAGCTTCCGTAGGGGCCGGGACAATGAGCAGTTCTTC. This translates into CASSFRRGRDNEQFF.

The J gene is TRBJ2-7, the V gene TRBV5-6; D is perhaps TRBD2 (7 bases). V was shortened by 7 bases and J by 2 bases, with 10 bases between the two germline ends. The CDR3 consists of 12 residues. CDR1 SGHDT and CDR2 YYEEEE come from the germline V gene. CDR3 sequence (DNA): TGTGCCAGCGGGGAGGGGGCCTACGAGCAGTACTTC. Translating gives CASGEGAYEQYF.

CDR3 loop: CASNTQRNEKLFF. Written as DNA, the CDR3 is TGTGCCAGCAATACTCAGCGAAATGAAAAACTGTTTTTT. This rearrangement joins TRBV2 to TRBJ1-4; D not certain. There are 13 residues in the CDR3. Germline CDR1 reads SNHLY; CDR2 reads FYNNEI. The germline V and J ends were trimmed by 7 bases and 5 bases, with 11 bases remaining between them.

The genes are TRBV2 and TRBJ2-7; TRBD1 might be the D (5 bases). The CDR3 is 13 amino acids. The ends were cut back, 3 bases at V and 2 bases at J, with 8 bases in the middle. Germline V CDR1 and CDR2: SNHLY, FYNNEI. DNA of the CDR3: TGTGCCAGCAGTGACGCAGGGCCCTACGAGCAGTACTTC. Translated, it gives CASSDAGPYEQYF.

V usage is TRBV5-1 and J usage is TRBJ1-1; 7 nucleotides line up with TRBD1. The CDR3 sequence is 13 residues long. J was trimmed by 11 bases and V by 4 bases; bases with no gene match: 11. Germline-derived CDR1 and CDR2 are SGHRS and YFSETQ. This chain's CDR3 is CASSHGTARGAFF. The CDR3 nucleotides read TGCGCCAGCAGCCACGGGACAGCCCGTGGGGCTTTCTTT.